The 9 T cell receptor beta chains given below trace back to one sample, sequenced in a study of prognosis after radiotherapy for stage I lung cancer. Amplification of the TCR beta CDR3 (from genomic DNA) was done by two-round multiplex PCR. Primers (each specific to one TRBV or TRBJ gene) were used in first-round PCR. TCRdb re-called the multiplex PCR reads with MiXCR, one entry per CDR3 protein. The sample records over 20,000 distinct CDR3 sequences, around 34% being singletons. The sequenced sample was PBMCs, obtained before or after stereotactic body radiation therapy (not recorded which). The origin of the receptors is a donor over 45 with non-small cell lung cancer.

This clonotype was recorded many times. The CDR3 region has the DNA TGTGCCAGCAGCCAACGGACAGGAACTAATGAAAAACTGTTTTTT. Translation: CASSQRTGTNEKLFF. The chain recombines TRBV16 with TRBJ1-4, with 7 bases aligning to TRBD1. The V gene's germline CDR1 is KGHSY and CDR2 FQNENV. CDR3 length: 15 residues. V lost 2 bases, J lost 1 base, and 1 base stayed unmatched. Complete variable domain (other parts from reference TRBV16 and TRBJ1-4): GEEVAQTPKHLVRGEGQKAKLYCAPIKGHSYVFWYQQVLKNEFKFLISFQNENVFDETGMPKERFSAKCLPNSPCSLEIQATKLEDSAVYFCASSQRTGTNEKLFFGSGTQLSVL.

The chain combines TRBV30 with TRBJ1-1, with D unclear. The CDR3 consists of 14 residues. Trimming removed 8 bases at V and 4 bases at J, with 20 bases between. Germline CDR1 is GTSNPN and CDR2 is SVGIG (reference sequence). CDR3 sequence reads: CALAPGRGSTEAFF. The CDR3 DNA sequence: TGTGCCCTGGCCCCTGGTCGGGGTAGCACTGAAGCTTTCTTT.

This clonotype occurred many times. This chain links TRBV27 with TRBJ2-1; no clear D gene. There are 12 residues in the CDR3. Germline V gene sequence: CDR1 MNHEY, CDR2 SMNVEV (reference sequence). The V gene lost 1 base and the J gene lost 7 bases, with 5 bases spanning the gap. CDR3 nucleotide sequence: TGTGCCAGCAGTTTATTGGGGAATGAGCAGTTCTTC. Translated: CASSLLGNEQFF.

This clonotype was observed at least ten times. The chain has TRBV10-3 and TRBJ1-5; unclear D gene. The CDR3 runs 13 residues. From germline, CDR1 is ENHRY and CDR2 SYGVKD. V lost 10 bases to trimming and J lost 7 bases, with 17 bases between them. The CDR3 loop reads CATGRQSEQPQHF. The CDR3 DNA is TGTGCCACCGGGAGGCAATCGGAGCAGCCCCAGCATTTT.

The gene calls are TRBV24-1 and TRBJ2-7, with D unresolved. Trimming removed 5 bases at V and 0 bases at J, with 7 bases between. This CDR3 is 13 amino acids long. Germline V gene lookup returns CDR1 KGHDR and CDR2 SFDVKD. CDR3 in DNA: TGTGCCACCAGTGTTGGTATCTCCTACGAGCAGTACTTC. Its translation is CATSVGISYEQYF.

The CDR3 DNA sequence: TGTGCCAGCAGTCGCAACAGGGACGGTCAGCCCCAGCATTTT. It is translated as CASSRNRDGQPQHF. The rearrangement joins TRBV6-1 to TRBJ1-5; possibly TRBD1 for D (6 bases). The CDR3 totals 14 residues. Germline loops: CDR1 MNHNS, CDR2 SASEGT. Trimming removed 5 bases from V and 6 bases from J, with 14 bases in between.

The V and J genes are TRBV28 and TRBJ1-2; TRBD1 agrees at 9 bases. The CDR3 covers 15 residues. Per germline, CDR1 MDHEN and CDR2 SYDVKM. The J segment lost 8 bases and the V segment lost 6 bases, leaving 13 bases of the junction unmatched. This CDR3 is CASRRPGQGVQGYTF. CDR3 DNA: TGTGCCAGCAGGCGACCGGGACAGGGAGTACAGGGCTACACCTTC.

This clonotype occurred once. V and J are TRBV28 and TRBJ1-2, with D unresolved. The V end was cut by 6 bases, the J end by 7 bases, with 21 bases between. The CDR3 runs 15 residues. CDR1 is MDHEN, CDR2 SYDVKM, per germline. For the CDR3, the DNA is TGTGCCAGCAGACCCCTCAGAGGGATTGATCGTGGCTACACCTTC. The encoded protein is CASRPLRGIDRGYTF.

This clonotype appeared many times. This chain links TRBV24-1 with TRBJ1-5, with TRBD1 matching 10 bases. The ends lost 5 bases at V and 0 bases at J; junction bases unmatched: 12. The CDR3 has 19 residues. In germline, CDR1 is KGHDR, CDR2 SFDVKD. In DNA form, the CDR3 reads TGTGCCACCAGTGGTTATTGGGACAGGGGCCCCTATAGCAATCAGCCCCAGCATTTT. Translated: CATSGYWDRGPYSNQPQHF.